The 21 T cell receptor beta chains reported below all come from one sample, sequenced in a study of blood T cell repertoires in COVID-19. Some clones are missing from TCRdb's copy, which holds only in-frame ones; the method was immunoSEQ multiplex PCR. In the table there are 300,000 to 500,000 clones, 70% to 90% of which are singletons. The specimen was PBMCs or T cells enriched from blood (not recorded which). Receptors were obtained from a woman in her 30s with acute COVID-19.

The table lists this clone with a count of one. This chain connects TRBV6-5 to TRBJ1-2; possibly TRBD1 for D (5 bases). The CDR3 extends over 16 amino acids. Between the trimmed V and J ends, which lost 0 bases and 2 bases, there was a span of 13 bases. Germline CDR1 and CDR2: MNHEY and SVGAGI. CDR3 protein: CASSYSGLGQNYGYTF. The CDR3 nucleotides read TGTGCCAGCAGTTACTCGGGGTTGGGGCAGAACTATGGCTACACCTTC.

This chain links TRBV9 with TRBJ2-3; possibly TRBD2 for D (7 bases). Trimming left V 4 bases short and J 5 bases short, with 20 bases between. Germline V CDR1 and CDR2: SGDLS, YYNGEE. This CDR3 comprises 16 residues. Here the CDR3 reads CASSSSVAGAEDTQYF. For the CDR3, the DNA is TGTGCCAGCAGCTCCTCGGTGGCGGGGGCCGAAGATACGCAGTATTTT.

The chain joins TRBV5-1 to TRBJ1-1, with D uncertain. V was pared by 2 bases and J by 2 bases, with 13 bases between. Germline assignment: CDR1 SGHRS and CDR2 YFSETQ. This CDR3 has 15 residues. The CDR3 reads CASSLAPGDNTEAFF. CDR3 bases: TGCGCCAGCAGCTTAGCACCGGGTGACAACACTGAAGCTTTCTTT.

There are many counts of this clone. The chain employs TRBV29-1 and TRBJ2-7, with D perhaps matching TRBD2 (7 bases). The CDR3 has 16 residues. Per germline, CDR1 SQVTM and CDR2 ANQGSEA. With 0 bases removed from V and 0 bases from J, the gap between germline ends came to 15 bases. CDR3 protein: CSVEESRGHGSYEQYF. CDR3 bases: TGCAGCGTTGAAGAATCGCGGGGGCATGGCTCCTACGAGCAGTACTTC.

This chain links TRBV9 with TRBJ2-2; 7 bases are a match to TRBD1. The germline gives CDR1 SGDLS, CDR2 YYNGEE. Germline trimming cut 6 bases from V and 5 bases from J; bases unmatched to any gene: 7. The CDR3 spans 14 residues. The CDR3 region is CASTDRDGTGELFF. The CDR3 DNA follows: TGTGCCAGCACCGACAGGGACGGAACCGGGGAGCTGTTTTTT.

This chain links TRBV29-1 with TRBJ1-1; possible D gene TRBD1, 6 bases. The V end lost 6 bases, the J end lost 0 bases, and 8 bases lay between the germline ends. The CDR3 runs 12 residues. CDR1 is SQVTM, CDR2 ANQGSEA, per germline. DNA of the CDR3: TGCAGCGTAGGGGACATGAACACTGAAGCTTTCTTT. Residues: CSVGDMNTEAFF. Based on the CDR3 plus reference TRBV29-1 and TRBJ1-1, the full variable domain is SAVISQKPSRDICQRGTSLTIQCQVDSQVTMMFWYRQQPGQSLTLIATANQGSEATYESGFVIDKFPISRPNLTFSTLTVSNMSPEDSSIYLCSVGDMNTEAFFGQGTRLTVV.

The DNA for the CDR3 is TGTGCCTGGAGTGGTCTTAGCGAGCAGTACTTC. Protein: CAWSGLSEQYF. This chain joins TRBV30 and TRBJ2-7, with D hard to call. This CDR3 region has 11 residues. Germline V gives CDR1 GTSNPN, CDR2 SVGIG (reference sequence). The germline V and J ends were trimmed by 1 base and 6 bases, with 7 bases remaining between them.

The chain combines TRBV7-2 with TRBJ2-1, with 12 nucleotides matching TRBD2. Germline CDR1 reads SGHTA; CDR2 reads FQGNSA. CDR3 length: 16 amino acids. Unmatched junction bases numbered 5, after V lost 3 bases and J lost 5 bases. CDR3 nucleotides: TGTGCCAGCAGCTTCTCTAGCGGGGGGGCTAACAATGAGCAGTTCTTC. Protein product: CASSFSSGGANNEQFF. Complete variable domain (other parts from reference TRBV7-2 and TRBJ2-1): GAGVSQSPSNKVTEKGKDVELRCDPISGHTALYWYRQSLGQGLEFLIYFQGNSAPDKSGLPSDRFSAERTGGSVSTLTIQRTQQEDSAVYLCASSFSSGGANNEQFFGPGTRLTVL.

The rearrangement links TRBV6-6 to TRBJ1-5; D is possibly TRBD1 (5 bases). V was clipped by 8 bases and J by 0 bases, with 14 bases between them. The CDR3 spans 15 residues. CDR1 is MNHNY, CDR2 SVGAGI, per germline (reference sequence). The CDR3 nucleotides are TGTGCCAGCGGCCCGGGACTCTATAGCAATCAGCCCCAGCATTTT. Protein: CASGPGLYSNQPQHF.

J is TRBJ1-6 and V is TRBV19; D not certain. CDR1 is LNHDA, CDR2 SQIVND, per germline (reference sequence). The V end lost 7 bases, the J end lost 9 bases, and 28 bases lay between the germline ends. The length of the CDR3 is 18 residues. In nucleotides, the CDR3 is TGTGCCAGTACGGTCGGTCCTTTCGATTTGAGGGTCGCTTCACCCCTCCACTTT. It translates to CASTVGPFDLRVASPLHF. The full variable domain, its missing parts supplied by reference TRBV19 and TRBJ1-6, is DGGITQSPKYLFRKEGQNVTLSCEQNLNHDAMYWYRQDPGQGLRLIYYSQIVNDFQKGDIAEGYSVSREKKESFPLTVTSAQKNPTAFYLCASTVGPFDLRVASPLHFGNGTRLTVT.

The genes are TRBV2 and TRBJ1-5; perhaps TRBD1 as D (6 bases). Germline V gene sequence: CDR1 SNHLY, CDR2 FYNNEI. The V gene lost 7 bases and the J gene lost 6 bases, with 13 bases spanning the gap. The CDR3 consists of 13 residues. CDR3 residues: CASKTEGGQPQHF. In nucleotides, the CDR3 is TGTGCCAGCAAGACAGAAGGGGGTCAGCCCCAGCATTTT.

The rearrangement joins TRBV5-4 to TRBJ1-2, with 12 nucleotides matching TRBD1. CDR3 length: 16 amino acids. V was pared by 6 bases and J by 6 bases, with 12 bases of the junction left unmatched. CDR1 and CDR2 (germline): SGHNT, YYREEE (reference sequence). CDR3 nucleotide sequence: TGTGCCAGCACGCGATCCGGGACAGGGGGCAGAAATGGCTACACCTTC. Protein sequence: CASTRSGTGGRNGYTF.

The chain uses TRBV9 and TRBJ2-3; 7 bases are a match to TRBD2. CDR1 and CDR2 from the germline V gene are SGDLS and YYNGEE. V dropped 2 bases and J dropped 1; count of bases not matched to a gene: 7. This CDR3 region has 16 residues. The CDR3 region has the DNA TGTGCCAGCAGCGTGGGCAATCGGGGGGGCACAGATACGCAGTATTTT. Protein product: CASSVGNRGGTDTQYF.

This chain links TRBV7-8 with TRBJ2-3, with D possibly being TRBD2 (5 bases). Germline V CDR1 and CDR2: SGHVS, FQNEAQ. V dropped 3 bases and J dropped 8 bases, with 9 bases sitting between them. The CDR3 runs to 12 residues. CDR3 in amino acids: CASSLPGGTQYF. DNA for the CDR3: TGTGCCAGCAGCTTGCCAGGAGGTACGCAGTATTTT. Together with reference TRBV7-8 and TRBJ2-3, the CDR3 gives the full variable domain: GAGVSQSPRYKVAKRGQDVALRCDPISGHVSLFWYQQALGQGPEFLTYFQNEAQLDKSGLPSDRFFAERPEGSVSTLKIQRTQQEDSAVYLCASSLPGGTQYFGPGTRLTVL.

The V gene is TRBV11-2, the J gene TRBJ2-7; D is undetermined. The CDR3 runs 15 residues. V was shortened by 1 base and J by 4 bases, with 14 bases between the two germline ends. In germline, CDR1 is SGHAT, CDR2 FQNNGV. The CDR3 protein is CASSLAAGRGYEQYF. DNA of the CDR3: TGTGCCAGCAGCTTAGCCGCCGGCAGAGGTTACGAGCAGTACTTC.

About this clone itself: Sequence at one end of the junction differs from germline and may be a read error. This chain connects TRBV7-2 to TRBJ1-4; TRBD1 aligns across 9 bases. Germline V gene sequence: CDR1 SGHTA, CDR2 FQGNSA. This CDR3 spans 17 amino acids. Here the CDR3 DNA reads TGTGCCAGCACCTTAGGGACAGGGCGGGGCCCTCATGAAAAACTGTTTTTT. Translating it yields CASTLGTGRGPHEKLFF. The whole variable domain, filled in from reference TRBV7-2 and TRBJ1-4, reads GAGVSQSPSNKVTEKGKDVELRCDPISGHTALYWYRQSLGQGLEFLIYFQGNSAPDKSGLPSDRFSAERTGGSVSTLTIQRTQQEDSAVYLCASTLGTGRGPHEKLFFGSGTQLSVL.

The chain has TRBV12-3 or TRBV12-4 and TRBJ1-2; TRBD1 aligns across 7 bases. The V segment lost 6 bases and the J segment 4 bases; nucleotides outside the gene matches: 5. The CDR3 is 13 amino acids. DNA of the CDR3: TGTGCCAGCAGCCCTGACAGGGCCTATGGCTACACCTTC. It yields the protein CASSPDRAYGYTF.

The CDR3 sequence: CAWGSGTVSTDTQYF. For the CDR3, the DNA is TGTGCCTGGGGTTCCGGGACAGTGAGCACAGATACGCAGTATTTT. The chain is built from TRBV30 and TRBJ2-3; the match to TRBD1 covers 7 bases. CDR3 length: 15 residues. The V segment lost 5 bases and the J segment 0 bases; nucleotides outside the gene matches: 8. CDR1 GTSNPN and CDR2 SVGIG come from the germline V gene (reference sequence). Looking up the rest from reference TRBV30 and TRBJ2-3 gives the full variable domain: SQTIHQWPATLVQPVGSPLSLECTVEGTSNPNLYWYRQAAGRGLQLLFYSVGIGQISSEVPQNLSASRPQDRQFILSSKKLLLSDSGFYLCAWGSGTVSTDTQYFGPGTRLTVL.

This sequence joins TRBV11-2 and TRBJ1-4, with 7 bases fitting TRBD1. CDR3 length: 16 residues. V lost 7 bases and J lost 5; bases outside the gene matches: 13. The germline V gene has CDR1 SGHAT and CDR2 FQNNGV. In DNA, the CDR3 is TGTGCCAGCATCAAGAGGTGGGACAGCTCCAATGAAAAACTGTTTTTT. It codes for CASIKRWDSSNEKLFF.

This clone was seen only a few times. CDR3 DNA: TGCGCCAGCAGCCCTACTTGGAACACCGGGGAGCTGTTTTTT. Residues: CASSPTWNTGELFF. The chain employs TRBV4-3 and TRBJ2-2; D unclear. V lost 4 bases and J 1 base, leaving 7 bases between the germline ends. The CDR3 extends over 14 amino acids. The germline V gene has CDR1 LGHNA and CDR2 YSLEER.

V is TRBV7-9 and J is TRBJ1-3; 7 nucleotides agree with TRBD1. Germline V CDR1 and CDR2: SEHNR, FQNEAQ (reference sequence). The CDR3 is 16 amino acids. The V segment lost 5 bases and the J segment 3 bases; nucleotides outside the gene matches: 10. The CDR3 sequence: CASSTRQGPLGNTIYF. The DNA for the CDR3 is TGTGCCAGCAGCACCCGACAGGGACCCCTTGGAAACACCATATATTTT.